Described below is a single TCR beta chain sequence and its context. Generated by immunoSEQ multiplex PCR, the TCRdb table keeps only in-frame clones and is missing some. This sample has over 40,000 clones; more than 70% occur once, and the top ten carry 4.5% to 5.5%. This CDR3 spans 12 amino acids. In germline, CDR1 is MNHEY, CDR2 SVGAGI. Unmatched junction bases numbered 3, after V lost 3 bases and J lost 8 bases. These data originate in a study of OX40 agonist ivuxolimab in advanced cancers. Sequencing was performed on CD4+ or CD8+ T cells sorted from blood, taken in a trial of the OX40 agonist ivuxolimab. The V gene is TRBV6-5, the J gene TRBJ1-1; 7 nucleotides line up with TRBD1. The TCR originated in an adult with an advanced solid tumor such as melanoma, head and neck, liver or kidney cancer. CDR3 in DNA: TGTGCCAGCAGTTATTTACAGGGGGAAGCTTTCTTT. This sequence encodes CASSYLQGEAFF.